This paragraph reports one T cell receptor (beta chain). The antigen is unknown. The sample originates from a study of beta chain features in type 1 diabetes. Study results and limitations: Patients with Type 1 diabetes showed moderately but significantly shorter TCRB CDR3s in all four CD4+ subsets.

CDR3 length: 14 amino acids. Germline CDR1 MDHEN, CDR2 SYDVKM. V was clipped by 1 base and J by 9 bases, with 16 bases between them. Reverse transcription of all isolated RNA meant that expressed TCRB transcripts were sequenced. Here immunoSEQ multiplex PCR was the method, and the copy in TCRdb shows in-frame clones only, minus some. The table includes 300,000 to 400,000 clones, around 10% detected once. The source material was central memory CD4+ T cells from blood. The source is a man in his thirties or forties with type 1 diabetes. This chain connects TRBV28 to TRBJ2-7; D not resolved. The CDR3 loop reads CASSLYRTSPGQYF. As DNA, the CDR3 is TGTGCCAGCAGTTTATACCGGACCAGTCCGGGGCAGTACTTC.